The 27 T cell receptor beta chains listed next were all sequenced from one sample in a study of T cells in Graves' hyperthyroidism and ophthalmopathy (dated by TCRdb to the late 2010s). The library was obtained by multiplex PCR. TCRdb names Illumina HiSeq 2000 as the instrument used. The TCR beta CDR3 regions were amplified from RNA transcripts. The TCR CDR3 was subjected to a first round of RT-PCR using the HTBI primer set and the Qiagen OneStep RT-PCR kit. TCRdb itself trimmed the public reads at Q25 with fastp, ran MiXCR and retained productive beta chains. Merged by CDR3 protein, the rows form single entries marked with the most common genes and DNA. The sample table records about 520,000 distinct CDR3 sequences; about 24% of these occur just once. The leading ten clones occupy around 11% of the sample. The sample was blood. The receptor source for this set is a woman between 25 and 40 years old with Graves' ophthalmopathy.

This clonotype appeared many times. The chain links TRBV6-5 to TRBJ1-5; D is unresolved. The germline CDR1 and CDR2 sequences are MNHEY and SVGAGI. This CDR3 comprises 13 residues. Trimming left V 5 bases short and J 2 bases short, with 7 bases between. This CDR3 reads CASSRNGNQPQHF. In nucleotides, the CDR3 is TGTGCCAGCAGTAGGAATGGCAATCAGCCCCAGCATTTT.

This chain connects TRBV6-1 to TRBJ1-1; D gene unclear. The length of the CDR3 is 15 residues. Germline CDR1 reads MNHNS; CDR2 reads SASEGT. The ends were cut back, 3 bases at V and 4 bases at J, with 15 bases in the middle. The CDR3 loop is CASSDKPIGSTEAFF. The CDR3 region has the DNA TGTGCCAGCAGTGATAAGCCGATAGGGAGCACTGAAGCTTTCTTT.

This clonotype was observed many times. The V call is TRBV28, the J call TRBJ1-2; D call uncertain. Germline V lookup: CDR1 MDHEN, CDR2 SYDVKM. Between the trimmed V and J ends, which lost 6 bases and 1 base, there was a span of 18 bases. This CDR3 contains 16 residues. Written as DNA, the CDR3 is TGTGCCAGCAGCATCGCCTGGGAACTAATTAACTATGGCTACACCTTC. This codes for CASSIAWELINYGYTF.

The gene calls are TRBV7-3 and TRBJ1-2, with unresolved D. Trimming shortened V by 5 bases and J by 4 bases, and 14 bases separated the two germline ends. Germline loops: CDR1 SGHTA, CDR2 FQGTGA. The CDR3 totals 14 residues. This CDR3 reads CASSLNGRGYGYTF. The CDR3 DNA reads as TGTGCCAGCAGCCTGAATGGTCGGGGCTATGGCTACACCTTC.

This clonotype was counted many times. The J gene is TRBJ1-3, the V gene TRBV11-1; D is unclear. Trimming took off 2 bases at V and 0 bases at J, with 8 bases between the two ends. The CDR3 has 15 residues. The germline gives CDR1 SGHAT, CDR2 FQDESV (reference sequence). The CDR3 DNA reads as TGTGCCAGCAGCTTAAGGTTGGACTCTGGAAACACCATATATTTT. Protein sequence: CASSLRLDSGNTIYF.

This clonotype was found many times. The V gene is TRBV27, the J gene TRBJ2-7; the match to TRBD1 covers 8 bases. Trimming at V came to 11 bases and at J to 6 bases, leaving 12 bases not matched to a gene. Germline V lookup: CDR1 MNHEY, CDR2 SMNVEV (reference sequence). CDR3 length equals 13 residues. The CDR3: CASRAGGPVEQYF. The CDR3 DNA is TGTGCCTCGAGGGCAGGGGGCCCTGTCGAGCAGTACTTC.

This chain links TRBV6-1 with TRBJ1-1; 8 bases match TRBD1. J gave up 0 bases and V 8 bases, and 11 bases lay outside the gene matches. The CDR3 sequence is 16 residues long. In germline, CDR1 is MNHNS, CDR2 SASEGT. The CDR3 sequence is CASSAFRGPMNTEAFF. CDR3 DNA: TGTGCCAGCTCAGCCTTCAGGGGGCCCATGAACACTGAAGCTTTCTTT.

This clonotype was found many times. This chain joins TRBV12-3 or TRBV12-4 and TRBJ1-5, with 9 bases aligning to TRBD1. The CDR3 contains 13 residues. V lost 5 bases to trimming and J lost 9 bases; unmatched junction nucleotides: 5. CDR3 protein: CASSVDRGRPQHF. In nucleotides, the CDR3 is TGTGCCAGCAGTGTGGACAGGGGTAGGCCCCAGCATTTT.

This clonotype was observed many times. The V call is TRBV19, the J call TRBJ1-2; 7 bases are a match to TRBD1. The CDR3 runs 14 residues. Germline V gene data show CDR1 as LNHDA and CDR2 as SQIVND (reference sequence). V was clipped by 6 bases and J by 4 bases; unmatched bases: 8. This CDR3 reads CASRTGQASYGYTF. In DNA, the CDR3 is TGTGCCAGTAGAACCGGACAGGCATCCTATGGCTACACCTTC.

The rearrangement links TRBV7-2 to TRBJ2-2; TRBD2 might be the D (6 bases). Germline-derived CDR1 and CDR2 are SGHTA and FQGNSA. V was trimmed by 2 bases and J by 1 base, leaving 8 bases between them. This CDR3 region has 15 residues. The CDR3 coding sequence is TGTGCCAGCAGCTTAAACGGGGGGAACACCGGGGAGCTGTTTTTT. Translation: CASSLNGGNTGELFF.

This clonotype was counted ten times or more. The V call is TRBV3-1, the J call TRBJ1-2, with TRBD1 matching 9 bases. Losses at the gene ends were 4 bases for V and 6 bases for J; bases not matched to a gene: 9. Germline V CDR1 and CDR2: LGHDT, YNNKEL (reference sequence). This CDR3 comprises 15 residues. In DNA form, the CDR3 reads TGTGCCAGCAGCCGCCCGGACAGGGGAGGCCATGGCTACACCTTC. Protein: CASSRPDRGGHGYTF.

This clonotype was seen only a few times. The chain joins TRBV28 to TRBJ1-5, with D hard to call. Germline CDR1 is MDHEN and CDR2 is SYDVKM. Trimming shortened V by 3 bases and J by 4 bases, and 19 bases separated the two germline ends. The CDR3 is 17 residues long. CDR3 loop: CASSFVSDGFRNQPQHF. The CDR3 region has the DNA TGTGCCAGCAGTTTTGTTTCGGACGGTTTCAGGAATCAGCCCCAGCATTTT.

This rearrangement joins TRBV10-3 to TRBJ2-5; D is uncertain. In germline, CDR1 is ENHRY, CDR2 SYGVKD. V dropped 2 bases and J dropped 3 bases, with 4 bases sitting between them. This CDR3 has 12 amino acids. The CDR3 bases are TGTGCCATCAGTGAGCGGGAAGAGACCCAGTACTTC. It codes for CAISEREETQYF.

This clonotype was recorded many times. The CDR3 is CASIDRATTEAFF. CDR3 bases: TGTGCCAGCATCGACAGGGCCACCACTGAAGCTTTCTTT. The chain has TRBV6-2 or TRBV6-3 and TRBJ1-1; 7 nucleotides agree with TRBD1. Germline V CDR1 and CDR2: MNHEY, SVGEGT. Unmatched junction bases numbered 6, after V lost 7 bases and J lost 4 bases. CDR3 size: 13 residues.

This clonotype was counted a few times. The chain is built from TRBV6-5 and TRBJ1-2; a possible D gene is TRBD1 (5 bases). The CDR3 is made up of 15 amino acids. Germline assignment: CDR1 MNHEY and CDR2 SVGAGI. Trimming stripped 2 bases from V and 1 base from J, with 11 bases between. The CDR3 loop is CASSYDGTDNYGYTF. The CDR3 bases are TGTGCCAGCAGTTACGACGGGACGGATAACTATGGCTACACCTTC.

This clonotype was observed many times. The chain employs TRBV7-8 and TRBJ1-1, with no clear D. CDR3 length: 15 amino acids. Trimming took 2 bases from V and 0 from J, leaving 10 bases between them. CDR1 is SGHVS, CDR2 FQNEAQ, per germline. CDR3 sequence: CASSLLRYMNTEAFF. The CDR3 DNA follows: TGTGCCAGCAGCTTATTACGGTACATGAACACTGAAGCTTTCTTT.

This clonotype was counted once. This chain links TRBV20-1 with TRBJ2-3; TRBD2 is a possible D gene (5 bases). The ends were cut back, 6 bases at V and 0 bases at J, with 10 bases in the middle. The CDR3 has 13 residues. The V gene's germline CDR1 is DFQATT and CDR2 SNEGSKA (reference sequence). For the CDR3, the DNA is TGCAGTGCAAAGCGGCCTAGCACAGATACGCAGTATTTT. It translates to CSAKRPSTDTQYF.

The CDR3 region is CASSYRDGDNYGYTF. CDR3 bases: TGTGCCAGCAGTTACCGGGACGGGGATAACTATGGCTACACCTTC. The chain employs TRBV6-5 and TRBJ1-2; possible D gene TRBD1, 5 bases. CDR1 is MNHEY, CDR2 SVGAGI, per germline. The length of the CDR3 is 15 residues. V was clipped by 2 bases and J by 1 base, with 11 bases between them.

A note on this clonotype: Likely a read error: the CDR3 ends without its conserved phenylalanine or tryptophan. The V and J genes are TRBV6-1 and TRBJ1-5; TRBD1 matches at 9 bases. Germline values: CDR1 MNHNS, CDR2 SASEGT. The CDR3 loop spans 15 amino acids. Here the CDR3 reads CASRQQGASDQPQHY. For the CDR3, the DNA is TGTGCCAGCAGGCAACAGGGGGCTAGCGATCAGCCCCAGCATTAT.

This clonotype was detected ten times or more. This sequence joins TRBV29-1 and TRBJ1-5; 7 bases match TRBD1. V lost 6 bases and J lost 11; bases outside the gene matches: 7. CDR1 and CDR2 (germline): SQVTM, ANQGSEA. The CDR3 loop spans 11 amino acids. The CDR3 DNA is TGCAGCGTCCGACAGGGTGGGACCCAGCATTTT. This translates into CSVRQGGTQHF.

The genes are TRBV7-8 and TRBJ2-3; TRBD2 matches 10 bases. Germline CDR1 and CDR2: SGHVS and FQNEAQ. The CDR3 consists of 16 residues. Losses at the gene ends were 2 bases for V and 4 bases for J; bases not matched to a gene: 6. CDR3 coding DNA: TGTGCCAGCAGCTTATTGGGACTAGCGTGGCCAGATACGCAGTATTTT. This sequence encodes CASSLLGLAWPDTQYF.

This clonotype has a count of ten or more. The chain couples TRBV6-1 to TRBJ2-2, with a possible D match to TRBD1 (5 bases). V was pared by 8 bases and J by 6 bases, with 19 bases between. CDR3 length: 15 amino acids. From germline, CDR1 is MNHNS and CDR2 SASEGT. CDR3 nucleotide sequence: TGTGCCAGCTCGTATGTGTACAGGCCGGCCGGGGAGCTGTTTTTT. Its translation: CASSYVYRPAGELFF.

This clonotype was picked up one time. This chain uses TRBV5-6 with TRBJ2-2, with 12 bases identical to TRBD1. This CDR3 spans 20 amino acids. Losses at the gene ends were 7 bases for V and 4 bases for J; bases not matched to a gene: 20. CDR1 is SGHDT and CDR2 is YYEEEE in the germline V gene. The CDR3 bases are TGTGCCAGCTACCGGTCTCTTCGGGACAGGGGGCCCGCGTTCACCGGGGAGCTGTTTTTT. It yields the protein CASYRSLRDRGPAFTGELFF.

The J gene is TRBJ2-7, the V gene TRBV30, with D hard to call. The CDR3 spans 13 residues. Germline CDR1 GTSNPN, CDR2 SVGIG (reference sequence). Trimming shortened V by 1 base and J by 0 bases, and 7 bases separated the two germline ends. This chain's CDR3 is CAWSGVVSYEQYF. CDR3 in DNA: TGTGCCTGGAGTGGGGTGGTCTCCTACGAGCAGTACTTC.

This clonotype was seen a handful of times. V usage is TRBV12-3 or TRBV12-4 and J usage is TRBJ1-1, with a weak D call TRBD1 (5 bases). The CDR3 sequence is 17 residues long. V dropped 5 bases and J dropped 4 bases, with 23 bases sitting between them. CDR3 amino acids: CASSPPRRGGVGTEAFF. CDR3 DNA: TGTGCCAGCAGTCCACCCCGGAGGGGCGGGGTGGGCACTGAAGCTTTCTTT.

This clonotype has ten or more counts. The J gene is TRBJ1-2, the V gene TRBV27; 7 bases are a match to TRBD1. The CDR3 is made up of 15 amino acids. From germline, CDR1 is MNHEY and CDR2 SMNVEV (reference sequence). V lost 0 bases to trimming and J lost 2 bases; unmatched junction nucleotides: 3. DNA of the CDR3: TGTGCCAGCAGTTTATCGACAGGGCTGAACTATGGCTACACCTTC. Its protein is CASSLSTGLNYGYTF.

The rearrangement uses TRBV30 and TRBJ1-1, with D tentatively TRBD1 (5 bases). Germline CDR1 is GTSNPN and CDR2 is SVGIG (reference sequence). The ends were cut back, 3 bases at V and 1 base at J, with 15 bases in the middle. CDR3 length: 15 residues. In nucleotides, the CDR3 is TGTGCCTGGAGCGCGAGTCCGACAGCGAACACTGAAGCTTTCTTT. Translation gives CAWSASPTANTEAFF.